The present T cell receptor beta chain was sequenced within a study of cytomegalovirus exposure and HLA in healthy donors. 60 Vbeta and 13 Jbeta primers were used in PCR. Libraries were prepared by immunoSEQ multiplex PCR; TCRdb keeps only in-frame clonotypes and omits some of them. The sample shows roughly 98,000 clones, around 80% of them seen only once. The germline V and J ends were trimmed by 0 bases and 4 bases, with 13 bases remaining between them. Germline loops: CDR1 SGHNT, CDR2 YYREEE (reference sequence). The CDR3 length is 16 residues. Sequenced input: PBMCs. This receptor was taken from a man aged 35 to 55 in good health and CMV-seronegative. The chain couples TRBV5-4 to TRBJ2-2; the D gene is possibly TRBD1 (6 bases). The CDR3 nucleotides read TGTGCCAGCAGCTTGGGCGACAGGAGCACCACCGGGGAGCTGTTTTTT. Its translation: CASSLGDRSTTGELFF.